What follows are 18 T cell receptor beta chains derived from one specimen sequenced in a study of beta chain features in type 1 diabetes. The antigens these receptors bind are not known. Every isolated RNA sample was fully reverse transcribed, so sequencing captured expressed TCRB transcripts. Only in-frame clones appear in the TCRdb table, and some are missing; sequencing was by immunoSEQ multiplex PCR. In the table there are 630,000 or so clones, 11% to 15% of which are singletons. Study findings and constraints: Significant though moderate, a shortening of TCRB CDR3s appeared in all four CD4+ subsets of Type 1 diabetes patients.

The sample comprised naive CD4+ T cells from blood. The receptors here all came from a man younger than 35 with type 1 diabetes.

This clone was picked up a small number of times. CDR3 nucleotides: TGCAGCGTTGGATACCTACAACTTGAAGCTTTCTTT. Encoded protein: CSVGYLQLEAFF. This chain joins TRBV29-1 and TRBJ1-1, with D unresolved. The CDR3 runs 12 residues. The V gene lost 4 bases and the J gene lost 7 bases, with 13 bases spanning the gap. In germline, CDR1 is SQVTM, CDR2 ANQGSEA.

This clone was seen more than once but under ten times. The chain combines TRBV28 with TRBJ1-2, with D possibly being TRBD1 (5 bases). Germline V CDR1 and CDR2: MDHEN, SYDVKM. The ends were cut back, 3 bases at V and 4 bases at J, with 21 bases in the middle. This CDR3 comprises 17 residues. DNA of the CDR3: TGTGCCAGCAGTTTGGGGGGACGCCTAGGTCTTAGCTATGGCTACACCTTC. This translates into CASSLGGRLGLSYGYTF.

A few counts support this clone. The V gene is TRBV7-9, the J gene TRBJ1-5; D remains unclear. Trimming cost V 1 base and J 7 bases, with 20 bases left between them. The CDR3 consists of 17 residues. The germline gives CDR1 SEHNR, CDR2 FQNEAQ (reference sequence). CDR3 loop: CASSLGGVGTSGQPQHF. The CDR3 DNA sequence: TGTGCCAGCAGCTTAGGCGGGGTGGGCACATCCGGACAGCCCCAGCATTTT.

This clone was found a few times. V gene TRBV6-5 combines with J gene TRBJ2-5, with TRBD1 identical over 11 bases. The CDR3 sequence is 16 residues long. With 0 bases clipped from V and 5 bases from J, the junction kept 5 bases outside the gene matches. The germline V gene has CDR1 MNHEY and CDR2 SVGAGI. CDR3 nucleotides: TGTGCCAGCAGTTACTCGGACAGGGGGCTTGGGGAGACCCAGTACTTC. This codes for CASSYSDRGLGETQYF.

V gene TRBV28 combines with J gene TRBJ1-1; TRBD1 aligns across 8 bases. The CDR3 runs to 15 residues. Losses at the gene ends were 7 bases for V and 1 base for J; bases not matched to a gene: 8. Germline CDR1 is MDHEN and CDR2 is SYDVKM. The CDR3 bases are TGTGCCAGCACCGCAGGGGGCAGGGGGAACACTGAAGCTTTCTTT. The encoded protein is CASTAGGRGNTEAFF.

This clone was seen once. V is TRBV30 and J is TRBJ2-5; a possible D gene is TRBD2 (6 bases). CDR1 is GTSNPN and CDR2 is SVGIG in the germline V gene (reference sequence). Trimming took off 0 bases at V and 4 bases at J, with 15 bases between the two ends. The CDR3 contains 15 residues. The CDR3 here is CAWSVHVTRGETQYF. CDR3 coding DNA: TGTGCCTGGAGTGTACATGTGACTAGGGGAGAGACCCAGTACTTC. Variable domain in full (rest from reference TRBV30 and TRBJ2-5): SQTIHQWPATLVQPVGSPLSLECTVEGTSNPNLYWYRQAAGRGLQLLFYSVGIGQISSEVPQNLSASRPQDRQFILSSKKLLLSDSGFYLCAWSVHVTRGETQYFGPGTRLLVL.

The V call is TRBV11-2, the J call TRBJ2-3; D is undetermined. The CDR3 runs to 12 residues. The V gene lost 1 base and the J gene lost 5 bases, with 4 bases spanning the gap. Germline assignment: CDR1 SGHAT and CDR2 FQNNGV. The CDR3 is CASSLGGDTQYF. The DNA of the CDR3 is TGTGCCAGCAGCTTAGGGGGAGATACGCAGTATTTT. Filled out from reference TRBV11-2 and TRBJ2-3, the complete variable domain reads EAGVAQSPRYKIIEKRQSVAFWCNPISGHATLYWYQQILGQGPKLLIQFQNNGVVDDSQLPKDRFSAERLKGVDSTLKIQPAKLEDSAVYLCASSLGGDTQYFGPGTRLTVL.

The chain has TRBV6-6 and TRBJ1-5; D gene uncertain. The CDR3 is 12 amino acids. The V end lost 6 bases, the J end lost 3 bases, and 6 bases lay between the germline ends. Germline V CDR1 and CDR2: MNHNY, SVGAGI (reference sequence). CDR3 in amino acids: CASSVDNQPQHF. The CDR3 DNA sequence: TGTGCCAGCAGCGTGGACAATCAGCCCCAGCATTTT.

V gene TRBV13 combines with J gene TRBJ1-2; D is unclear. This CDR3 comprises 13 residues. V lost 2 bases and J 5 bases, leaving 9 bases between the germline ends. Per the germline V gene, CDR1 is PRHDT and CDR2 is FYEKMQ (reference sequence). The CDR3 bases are TGTGCCAGCAGCTTACGTTCACGTTATGGCTACACCTTC. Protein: CASSLRSRYGYTF.

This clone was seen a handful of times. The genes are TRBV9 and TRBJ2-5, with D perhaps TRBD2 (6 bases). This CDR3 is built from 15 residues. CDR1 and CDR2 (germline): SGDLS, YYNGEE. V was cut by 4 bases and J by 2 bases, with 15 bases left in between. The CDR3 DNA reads TGTGCCAGCAGCTTGGGACCGGGACTTCAAGAGACCCAGTACTTC. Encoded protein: CASSLGPGLQETQYF.

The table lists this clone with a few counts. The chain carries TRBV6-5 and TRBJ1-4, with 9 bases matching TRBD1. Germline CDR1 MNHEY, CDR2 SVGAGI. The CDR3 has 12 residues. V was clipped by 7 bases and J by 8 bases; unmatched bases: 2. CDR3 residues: CASTGQGEKLFF. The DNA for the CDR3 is TGTGCCAGCACCGGACAGGGGGAAAAACTGTTTTTT.

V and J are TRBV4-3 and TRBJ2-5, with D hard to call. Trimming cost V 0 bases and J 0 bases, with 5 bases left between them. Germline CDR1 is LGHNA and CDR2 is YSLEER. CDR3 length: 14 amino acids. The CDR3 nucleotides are TGCGCCAGCAGCCAAGATCGGGACCAAGAGACCCAGTACTTC. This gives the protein CASSQDRDQETQYF.

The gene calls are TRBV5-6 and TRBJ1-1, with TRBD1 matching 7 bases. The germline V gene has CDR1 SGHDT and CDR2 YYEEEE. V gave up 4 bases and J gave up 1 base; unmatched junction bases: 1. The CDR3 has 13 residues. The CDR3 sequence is CASSRTGNTEAFF. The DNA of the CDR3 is TGTGCCAGCAGCCGGACAGGGAACACTGAAGCTTTCTTT. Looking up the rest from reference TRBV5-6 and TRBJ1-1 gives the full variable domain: DAGVTQSPTHLIKTRGQQVTLRCSPKSGHDTVSWYQQALGQGPQFIFQYYEEEERQRGNFPDRFSGHQFPNYSSELNVNALLLGDSALYLCASSRTGNTEAFFGQGTRLTVV.

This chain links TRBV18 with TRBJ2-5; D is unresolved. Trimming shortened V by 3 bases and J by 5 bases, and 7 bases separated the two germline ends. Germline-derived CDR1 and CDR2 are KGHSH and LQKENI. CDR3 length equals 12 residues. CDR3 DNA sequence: TGTGCCAGCTCACCGAAAAGGGAGACCCAGTACTTC. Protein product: CASSPKRETQYF.

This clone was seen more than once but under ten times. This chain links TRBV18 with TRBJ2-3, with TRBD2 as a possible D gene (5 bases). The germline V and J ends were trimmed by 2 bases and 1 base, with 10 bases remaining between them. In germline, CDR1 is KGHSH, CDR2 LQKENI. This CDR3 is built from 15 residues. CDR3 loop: CASSPGLVGTDTQYF. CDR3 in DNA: TGTGCCAGCTCACCAGGACTGGTAGGCACAGATACGCAGTATTTT.

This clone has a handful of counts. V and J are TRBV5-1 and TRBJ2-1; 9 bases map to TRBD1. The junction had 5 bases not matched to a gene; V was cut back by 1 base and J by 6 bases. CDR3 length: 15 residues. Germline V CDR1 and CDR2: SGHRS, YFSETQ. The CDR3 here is CASSLIWDRVNEQFF. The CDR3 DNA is TGCGCCAGCAGCTTGATTTGGGACAGGGTCAATGAGCAGTTCTTC.

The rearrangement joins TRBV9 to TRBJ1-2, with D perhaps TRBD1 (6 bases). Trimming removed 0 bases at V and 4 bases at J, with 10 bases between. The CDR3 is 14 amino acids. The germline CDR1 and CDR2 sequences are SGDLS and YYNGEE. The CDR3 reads CASSVGDTPYGYTF. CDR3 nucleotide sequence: TGTGCCAGCAGCGTAGGGGACACCCCCTATGGCTACACCTTC. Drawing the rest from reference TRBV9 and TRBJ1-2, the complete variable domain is DSGVTQTPKHLITATGQRVTLRCSPRSGDLSVYWYQQSLDQGLQFLIQYYNGEERAKGNILERFSAQQFPDLHSELNLSSLELGDSALYFCASSVGDTPYGYTFGSGTRLTVV.

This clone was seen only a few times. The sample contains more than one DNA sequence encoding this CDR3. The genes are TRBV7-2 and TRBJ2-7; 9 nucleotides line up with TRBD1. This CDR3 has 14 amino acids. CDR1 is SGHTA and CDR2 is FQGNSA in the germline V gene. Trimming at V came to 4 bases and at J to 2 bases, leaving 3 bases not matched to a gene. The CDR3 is CASSSGQGPYEQYF. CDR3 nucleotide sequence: TGTGCCAGCAGCTCGGGACAGGGACCCTACGAGCAGTACTTC.